This T cell receptor (beta chain) comes out of a study of shared clonotypes between healthy human individuals. The germline V gene has CDR1 GTSNPN and CDR2 SVGIG (reference sequence). The CDR3 is made up of 11 amino acids. Trimming stripped 3 bases from V and 6 bases from J, with 6 bases between. Clones were sequenced by immunoSEQ multiplex PCR, and TCRdb holds only the in-frame ones, with some missing. The sample comprises approximately 1.9 million clones, around 93% of which are singletons, and roughly 1.7% rests with the top ten. Naive CD8 cells comprised CD45RO-negative, CCR7-positively selected cells, excluding terminally differentiated effector memory CD45RA+ cells.

The chain joins TRBV30 to TRBJ2-1; D is ambiguous. The clonotype comes from a man aged 18 to 35 in good health. Some clones in this sample may be carry-over from other donors' samples. The sequenced sample was naive CD8+ T cells from PBMCs. This CDR3 is CAWRLGNEQFF. In DNA, the CDR3 is TGTGCCTGGAGGTTAGGCAATGAGCAGTTCTTC.